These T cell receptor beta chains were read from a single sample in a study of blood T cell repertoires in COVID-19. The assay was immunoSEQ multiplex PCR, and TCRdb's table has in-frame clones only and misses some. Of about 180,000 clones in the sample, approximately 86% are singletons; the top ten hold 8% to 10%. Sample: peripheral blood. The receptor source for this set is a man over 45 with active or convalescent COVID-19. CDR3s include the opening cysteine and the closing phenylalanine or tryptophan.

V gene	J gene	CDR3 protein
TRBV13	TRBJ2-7	CASSARDMTYEQYF
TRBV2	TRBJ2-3	CASSPDRDYPATDTQYF
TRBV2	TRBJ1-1	CASRATVVAAFF
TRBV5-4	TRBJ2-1	CASSLDAGTYNEQFF
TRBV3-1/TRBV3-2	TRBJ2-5	CASSKLQETQYF
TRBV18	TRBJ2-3	CASSPPSGGARADTQYF
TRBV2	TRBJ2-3	CATGVTGVTTDTQYF
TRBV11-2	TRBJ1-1	CASSAPRDRGTMNTEAFF
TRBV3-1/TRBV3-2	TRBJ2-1	CASSQYTSSYNEQFF
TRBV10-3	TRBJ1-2	CAISNSQAYGYTF